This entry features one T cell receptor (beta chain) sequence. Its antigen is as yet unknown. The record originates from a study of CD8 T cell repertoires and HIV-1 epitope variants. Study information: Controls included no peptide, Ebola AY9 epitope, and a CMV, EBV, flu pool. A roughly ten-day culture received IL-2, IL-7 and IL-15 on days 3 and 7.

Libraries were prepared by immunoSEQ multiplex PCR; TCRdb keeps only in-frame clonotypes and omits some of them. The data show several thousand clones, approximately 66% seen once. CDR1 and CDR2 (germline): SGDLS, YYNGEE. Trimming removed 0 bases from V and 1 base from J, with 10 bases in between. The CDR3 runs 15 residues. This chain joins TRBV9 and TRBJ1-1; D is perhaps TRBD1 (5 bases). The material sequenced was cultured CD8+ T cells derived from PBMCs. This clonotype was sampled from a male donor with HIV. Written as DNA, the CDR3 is TGTGCCAGCAGCGTAGCGGGGGACCCGAACACTGAAGCTTTCTTT. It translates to CASSVAGDPNTEAFF.